These 23 T cell receptor beta chains originate from one sample sequenced in a study of T cell changes during pregnancy in multiple sclerosis. Sequencing was performed with immunoSEQ multiplex PCR; in TCRdb, only in-frame clones are kept and a portion is missing. In the table there are about 68,000 clones, 75% to 95% of which are singletons. The sequencing here drew on peripheral blood, taken in the first trimester of pregnancy. Every receptor here comes from a female donor with multiple sclerosis, enrolled in a pregnancy study.

The genes are TRBV9 and TRBJ1-1; TRBD1 might be the D (6 bases). V lost 0 bases to trimming and J lost 0 bases, with 15 bases between them. Germline lookup yields CDR1 SGDLS and CDR2 YYNGEE. The length of the CDR3 is 17 residues. The CDR3 bases are TGTGCCAGCAGCGTAGAAGGGGGGGTAGGGGTGAACACTGAAGCTTTCTTT. Its protein is CASSVEGGVGVNTEAFF.

The V gene is TRBV6-5, the J gene TRBJ1-2; D may be TRBD1 (6 bases). This CDR3 contains 13 residues. Germline V gives CDR1 MNHEY, CDR2 SVGAGI. Trimming took off 7 bases at V and 5 bases at J, with 14 bases between the two ends. The CDR3 sequence is CASNQRGKYGYTF. CDR3 in DNA: TGTGCCAGCAATCAAAGGGGGAAATATGGCTACACCTTC.

This rearrangement joins TRBV30 to TRBJ2-7, with TRBD1 as a possible D gene (6 bases). The germline V gene has CDR1 GTSNPN and CDR2 SVGIG (reference sequence). V was clipped by 2 bases and J by 2 bases, with 10 bases between them. The CDR3 runs to 13 residues. For the CDR3, the DNA is TGTGCCTGGAGTAGGGGGACGGCCTACGAGCAGTACTTC. Protein: CAWSRGTAYEQYF. The whole variable domain, filled in from reference TRBV30 and TRBJ2-7, reads SQTIHQWPATLVQPVGSPLSLECTVEGTSNPNLYWYRQAAGRGLQLLFYSVGIGQISSEVPQNLSASRPQDRQFILSSKKLLLSDSGFYLCAWSRGTAYEQYFGPGTRLTVT.

The chain joins TRBV11-3 to TRBJ2-1; TRBD1 aligns across 8 bases. The ends lost 0 bases at V and 7 bases at J; junction bases unmatched: 14. Germline CDR1 is SGHNT and CDR2 is YENEEA. CDR3 length equals 18 residues. CDR3 region: CASSLDRGTGGSGNEQFF. In DNA form, the CDR3 reads TGTGCCAGCAGCTTAGATAGGGGCACAGGGGGGAGTGGGAATGAGCAGTTCTTC.

The chain links TRBV5-8 to TRBJ2-1; 12 bases match TRBD2. V shed 4 bases, J shed 3 bases, and the junction held 8 bases outside the gene matches. The CDR3 length is 17 residues. CDR1 and CDR2 (germline): SGHTS, YDEGEE. The CDR3 here is CASSRAGTSGFYNEQFF. The CDR3 nucleotides are TGTGCCAGCAGCAGGGCCGGGACTAGCGGGTTCTACAATGAGCAGTTCTTC.

The V gene is TRBV5-6, the J gene TRBJ2-7; D is uncertain. This CDR3 has 14 amino acids. V was trimmed by 4 bases and J by 2 bases, leaving 13 bases between them. Germline loops: CDR1 SGHDT, CDR2 YYEEEE. CDR3 protein: CASSPRGGPYEQYF. Here the CDR3 DNA reads TGTGCCAGCAGCCCCCGAGGCGGCCCCTACGAGCAGTACTTC. Combining the CDR3 with reference TRBV5-6 and TRBJ2-7 gives the whole variable domain DAGVTQSPTHLIKTRGQQVTLRCSPKSGHDTVSWYQQALGQGPQFIFQYYEEEERQRGNFPDRFSGHQFPNYSSELNVNALLLGDSALYLCASSPRGGPYEQYFGPGTRLTVT.

The chain joins TRBV6-5 to TRBJ2-4; D not resolved. V lost 2 bases and J lost 7, with 9 bases in between. CDR1 is MNHEY and CDR2 is SVGAGI in the germline V gene. The CDR3 has 13 residues. The CDR3 DNA reads TGTGCCAGCAGTTACATCGCCGGGAACATTCAGTACTTC. Encoded protein: CASSYIAGNIQYF.

The J gene is TRBJ2-7, the V gene TRBV7-8, with TRBD2 as a possible D gene (5 bases). This CDR3 region has 12 residues. Germline loops: CDR1 SGHVS, CDR2 FQNEAQ. Trimming took off 7 bases at V and 4 bases at J, with 11 bases between the two ends. CDR3 DNA: TGTGCCAGCATCGGGGAAACGTACGAGCAGTACTTC. Translation gives CASIGETYEQYF.

This clone was seen just once. This chain uses TRBV5-1 with TRBJ2-1, with TRBD1 identical over 8 bases. CDR3 length: 14 residues. The germline CDR1 and CDR2 sequences are SGHRS and YFSETQ. V shed 0 bases and J 6 bases; nucleotides not matched to a gene: 2. The CDR3 nucleotides read TGCGCCAGCAGCTTGGGGACAGGGAGCAATGAGCAGTTCTTC. Translation gives CASSLGTGSNEQFF.

The rearrangement links TRBV5-1 to TRBJ2-2; unclear D gene. Germline assignment: CDR1 SGHRS and CDR2 YFSETQ. The CDR3 extends over 14 amino acids. V dropped 0 bases and J dropped 8 bases, with 11 bases sitting between them. The CDR3 loop is CASSLALPRGELFF. DNA for the CDR3: TGCGCCAGCAGCTTGGCCTTGCCGAGAGGGGAGCTGTTTTTT.

Points on this clone: At one end, the junction sequence differs from germline, possibly due to a read error. The J gene is TRBJ2-2, the V gene TRBV28; TRBD1 might be the D (6 bases). Germline V lookup: CDR1 MDHEN, CDR2 SYDVKM. The CDR3 has 15 amino acids. This CDR3 is CASSLRQGNSGELFF. The CDR3 region has the DNA TGTGCCAGCAGTTTAAGGCAGGGGAACAGCGGGGAGCTGTTTTTT.

About this clone: The sample holds other DNA sequences that translate to the same CDR3. CDR3 amino acids: CASSFPTETGEKLFF. CDR3 nucleotide sequence: TGTGCCAGCAGCTTTCCGACCGAAACGGGGGAAAAACTGTTTTTT. The chain recombines TRBV5-6 with TRBJ1-4, with unresolved D. This CDR3 is 15 amino acids long. Trimming shortened V by 2 bases and J by 8 bases, and 16 bases separated the two germline ends. Looked up from germline, CDR1 is SGHDT and CDR2 is YYEEEE.

The rearrangement links TRBV5-1 to TRBJ2-7; 10 nucleotides line up with TRBD2. Germline V CDR1 and CDR2: SGHRS, YFSETQ. This CDR3 spans 14 amino acids. V dropped 3 bases and J dropped 6; count of bases not matched to a gene: 6. The CDR3 loop reads CASSSERGGLEQYF. The DNA for the CDR3 is TGCGCCAGCAGCTCAGAGCGGGGGGGCCTCGAGCAGTACTTC.

The chain recombines TRBV4-1 with TRBJ1-3; tentative D call: TRBD1 (6 bases). V lost 2 bases and J 4 bases, leaving 12 bases between the germline ends. CDR3 length equals 15 residues. Per germline, CDR1 MGHRA and CDR2 YSYEKL. The CDR3 sequence: CASSQFQGSGNTIYF. For the CDR3, the DNA is TGCGCCAGCAGCCAATTTCAGGGGTCGGGAAACACCATATATTTT.

The chain is built from TRBV27 and TRBJ2-1; D ambiguous. Per germline, CDR1 MNHEY and CDR2 SMNVEV (reference sequence). V was pared by 5 bases and J by 9 bases, with 17 bases between. There are 14 residues in the CDR3. The CDR3 sequence is CASSPTRLAAEQFF. CDR3 coding DNA: TGTGCCAGCAGTCCAACACGACTGGCCGCTGAGCAGTTCTTC.

The genes are TRBV7-6 and TRBJ2-7; TRBD2 matches 7 bases. Germline assignment: CDR1 SGHVS and CDR2 FNYEAQ. The V segment lost 1 base and the J segment 5 bases; nucleotides outside the gene matches: 8. CDR3 length: 15 residues. This CDR3 reads CASSLGGGLSDEQYF. CDR3 sequence (DNA): TGTGCCAGCAGCTTAGGGGGGGGGTTGAGCGACGAGCAGTACTTC.

This sequence joins TRBV18 and TRBJ2-2; 9 nucleotides match TRBD1. This CDR3 contains 16 residues. CDR1 and CDR2 from the germline V gene are KGHSH and LQKENI. V shed 3 bases, J shed 3 bases, and the junction held 5 bases outside the gene matches. In DNA, the CDR3 is TGTGCCAGCTCACCGCCGGGACAGGGAGACACCGGGGAGCTGTTTTTT. Its translation is CASSPPGQGDTGELFF.

This chain joins TRBV4-1 and TRBJ2-7; D unclear. V gave up 4 bases and J gave up 0 bases, with 13 bases separating them. There are 15 residues in the CDR3. Germline V gene lookup returns CDR1 MGHRA and CDR2 YSYEKL. CDR3 region: CASSPSSLSSYEQYF. The CDR3 DNA reads as TGCGCCAGCAGCCCCTCCTCGCTAAGCTCCTACGAGCAGTACTTC.

V and J are TRBV11-1 and TRBJ1-1, with D uncertain. Germline V gene lookup returns CDR1 SGHAT and CDR2 FQDESV (reference sequence). V was pared by 3 bases and J by 1 base, with 6 bases between. The CDR3 covers 13 residues. CDR3 loop: CASSLRQNTEAFF. Here the CDR3 DNA reads TGTGCCAGCAGCTTGAGACAGAACACTGAAGCTTTCTTT.

This clone came up once. The chain is built from TRBV19 and TRBJ2-2; D possibly corresponds to TRBD1 (5 bases). The germline gives CDR1 LNHDA, CDR2 SQIVND (reference sequence). The length of the CDR3 is 15 residues. Trimming took off 7 bases at V and 4 bases at J, with 16 bases between the two ends. CDR3 protein: CASTQGISGTGELFF. The CDR3 DNA reads TGTGCCAGTACTCAGGGAATTTCGGGCACCGGGGAGCTGTTTTTT.

The chain uses TRBV13 and TRBJ2-7; D may be TRBD1 (6 bases). V lost 4 bases and J lost 3, with 31 bases in between. Germline loops: CDR1 PRHDT, CDR2 FYEKMQ (reference sequence). CDR3 length equals 20 residues. The CDR3 sequence is CASSWGHRRVAARVVYEQYF. The DNA for the CDR3 is TGTGCCAGCAGCTGGGGACACCGGCGAGTGGCGGCCCGGGTAGTCTACGAGCAGTACTTC.

This rearrangement joins TRBV5-1 to TRBJ2-2; the match to TRBD1 covers 7 bases. The CDR3 has 16 amino acids. Germline CDR1 SGHRS, CDR2 YFSETQ. V dropped 4 bases and J dropped 1; count of bases not matched to a gene: 7. As DNA, the CDR3 is TGCGCCAGCAGCAGAACCGGGACAGTGAACACCGGGGAGCTGTTTTTT. Translating it yields CASSRTGTVNTGELFF. Full variable domain (outside the CDR3, taken from reference TRBV5-1 and TRBJ2-2): KAGVTQTPRYLIKTRGQQVTLSCSPISGHRSVSWYQQTPGQGLQFLFEYFSETQRNKGNFPGRFSGRQFSNSRSEMNVSTLELGDSALYLCASSRTGTVNTGELFFGEGSRLTVL.

The chain couples TRBV27 to TRBJ1-1, with 8 bases aligning to TRBD1. The CDR3 contains 15 residues. Trimming removed 5 bases from V and 6 bases from J; junction bases left unmatched: 11. Germline V gives CDR1 MNHEY, CDR2 SMNVEV (reference sequence). CDR3 loop: CASSPVNRGSAEAFF. The DNA for the CDR3 is TGTGCCAGCAGTCCTGTGAACAGGGGGAGCGCTGAAGCTTTCTTT.